These 31 T cell receptor beta chains came from one sample sequenced in a study of cytomegalovirus exposure and HLA in healthy donors (dated by TCRdb to the late 2010s). Library preparation used the immunoSEQ multiplex PCR assay. What TCRdb holds here is the immuneACCESS table cut down to in-frame rearrangements. Part of the clones is not present; checked against another copy, under half of the missing clones reflect an unresolved V gene, and the others are unexplained. The sample contains 130,000 or so clones, over 85% of them found a single time. About 3.7% of the sample is held by the ten biggest clonotypes. Input material: PBMCs. These receptors all come from a young man in good health and CMV-seronegative.

The V and J genes are TRBV18 and TRBJ1-6; D is unresolved. Germline lookup yields CDR1 KGHSH and CDR2 LQKENI. V lost 2 bases and J 7 bases, leaving 15 bases between the germline ends. There are 16 residues in the CDR3. The CDR3 coding sequence is TGTGCCAGCTCACCAGGGCAGCGGGAAATCAATTCACCCCTCCACTTT. Amino acids: CASSPGQREINSPLHF.

Written as DNA, the CDR3 is TGTGCCACCAGCAGAGGCCGGGACACTTCCTACGAGCAGTACTTC. Encoded protein: CATSRGRDTSYEQYF. V is TRBV15 and J is TRBJ2-7; D may be TRBD1 (6 bases). V gave up 1 base and J gave up 1 base, with 11 bases separating them. Looked up from germline, CDR1 is LNHNV and CDR2 is YYDKDF (reference sequence). The CDR3 sequence is 15 residues long.

V and J are TRBV7-2 and TRBJ2-4; D is possibly TRBD1 (6 bases). V lost 0 bases and J 0 bases, leaving 15 bases between the germline ends. This CDR3 contains 18 residues. The germline CDR1 and CDR2 sequences are SGHTA and FQGNSA. The CDR3 DNA reads TGTGCCAGCAGCTTAGCAGAGGTCAGGGGATTAGCCAAAAACATTCAGTACTTC. Its translation: CASSLAEVRGLAKNIQYF. The full variable domain, in which reference TRBV7-2 and TRBJ2-4 provide the parts outside the CDR3, is GAGVSQSPSNKVTEKGKDVELRCDPISGHTALYWYRQSLGQGLEFLIYFQGNSAPDKSGLPSDRFSAERTGGSVSTLTIQRTQQEDSAVYLCASSLAEVRGLAKNIQYFGAGTRLSVL.

Here the CDR3 DNA reads TGTGCCAGCAGTACTACAGGGAGTGCCACTGAAGCTTTCTTT. Protein sequence: CASSTTGSATEAFF. The chain combines TRBV6-5 with TRBJ1-1; D perhaps matches TRBD1 (6 bases). The V and J ends lost 5 bases and 4 bases respectively, with 14 bases between them. The CDR3 is made up of 14 amino acids. The germline gives CDR1 MNHEY, CDR2 SVGAGI.

CDR3 nucleotides: TGTGCCAGCAGCGTCAAGGGGGGGACTGAAGCTTTCTTT. This codes for CASSVKGGTEAFF. This sequence joins TRBV7-9 and TRBJ1-1, with D perhaps TRBD1 (6 bases). Deletions cut 5 bases from V and 5 bases from J, with 12 bases between. Germline CDR1 reads SEHNR; CDR2 reads FQNEAQ (reference sequence). The CDR3 covers 13 residues.

The gene calls are TRBV6-5 and TRBJ1-1, with D uncertain. The germline V gene encodes CDR1 MNHEY and CDR2 SVGAGI. This CDR3 has 14 amino acids. The V end lost 5 bases, the J end lost 0 bases, and 10 bases lay between the germline ends. The CDR3 is CASSPEPLNTEAFF. The DNA for the CDR3 is TGTGCCAGCAGTCCGGAGCCTCTGAACACTGAAGCTTTCTTT.

This clone was seen repeatedly, ten times or more. The chain employs TRBV2 and TRBJ1-2; 7 bases are shared with TRBD1. Germline CDR1 is SNHLY and CDR2 is FYNNEI. After removal of 6 bases from V and 2 bases from J, the junction contained 6 bases not matched to a gene. The CDR3 consists of 14 residues. The CDR3 DNA is TGTGCCAGCAGAATAGACAGGGCAAACTATGGCTACACCTTC. Translated: CASRIDRANYGYTF.

The chain has TRBV10-2 and TRBJ1-1, with unresolved D. Germline assignment: CDR1 WSHSY and CDR2 SAAADI. Trimming pared 8 bases from V and 4 bases from J, leaving 14 bases between. CDR3 length equals 13 residues. The CDR3 sequence is CASAQSGGTEAFF. CDR3 nucleotides: TGCGCCAGCGCCCAATCAGGAGGCACTGAAGCTTTCTTT.

V gene TRBV2 combines with J gene TRBJ1-1, with a tentative D call TRBD1 (6 bases). The CDR3 runs 15 residues. The germline gives CDR1 SNHLY, CDR2 FYNNEI. V lost 5 bases, J lost 6 bases, and 19 bases lay in between. CDR3 nucleotides: TGTGCCAGCAGTCCCCAAGGGGGATTGGGCGCTGAAGCTTTCTTT. Its protein is CASSPQGGLGAEAFF.

The chain employs TRBV18 and TRBJ1-6; D remains ambiguous. Germline V gives CDR1 KGHSH, CDR2 LQKENI. Trimming stripped 3 bases from V and 14 bases from J, with 14 bases between. The CDR3 length is 13 residues. The CDR3 spells CASSPVRGSALHF. In DNA, the CDR3 is TGTGCCAGCTCACCTGTCCGGGGTTCGGCCCTCCACTTT.

DNA for the CDR3: TGTGCCAGCTCAGCGACAGAGACGAGCTCCTACGAGCAGTACTTC. Protein product: CASSATETSSYEQYF. This chain links TRBV18 with TRBJ2-7, with D perhaps TRBD1 (5 bases). Germline CDR1 is KGHSH and CDR2 is LQKENI. CDR3 length: 15 residues. V shed 5 bases and J shed 0 bases, with 14 bases lying between them.

Note on this clone: In the same sample, other DNA sequences code for this CDR3. The gene calls are TRBV6-5 and TRBJ1-2; 7 bases fit TRBD1. The germline gives CDR1 MNHEY, CDR2 SVGAGI. CDR3 length equals 14 residues. The trim removed 0 bases at V and 4 bases at J, leaving 2 bases unmatched. For the CDR3, the DNA is TGTGCCAGCAGTTACTCCAGGGACAGCTATGGCTACACCTTC. Its protein is CASSYSRDSYGYTF.

The V call is TRBV13, the J call TRBJ1-2, with 8 nucleotides matching TRBD1. The CDR3 has 18 residues. The J segment lost 0 bases and the V segment lost 1 base, leaving 10 bases of the junction unmatched. Germline CDR1 is PRHDT and CDR2 is FYEKMQ (reference sequence). CDR3 loop: CASSLDYHRQGPNYGYTF. For the CDR3, the DNA is TGTGCCAGCAGCTTAGACTACCATCGACAGGGGCCTAACTATGGCTACACCTTC.

This clone was seen just once. This chain links TRBV10-3 with TRBJ2-2; D call uncertain. This CDR3 is built from 14 residues. The germline V and J ends were trimmed by 2 bases and 4 bases, with 8 bases remaining between them. Germline loops: CDR1 ENHRY, CDR2 SYGVKD. The CDR3 loop reads CAISENGSTGELFF. CDR3 DNA sequence: TGTGCCATCAGTGAGAACGGTAGCACCGGGGAGCTGTTTTTT.

The J gene is TRBJ2-1, the V gene TRBV27, with D possibly being TRBD2 (5 bases). Trimming removed 6 bases from V and 3 bases from J, with 12 bases in between. This CDR3 spans 14 amino acids. Germline V gene sequence: CDR1 MNHEY, CDR2 SMNVEV (reference sequence). This chain's CDR3 is CASRSGLGYNEQFF. The CDR3 DNA sequence: TGTGCCAGCAGGTCCGGACTGGGCTACAATGAGCAGTTCTTC.

The chain recombines TRBV2 with TRBJ1-6; D gene unclear. Germline CDR1 and CDR2: SNHLY and FYNNEI. The CDR3 loop spans 15 amino acids. The germline V and J ends were trimmed by 4 bases and 0 bases, with 7 bases remaining between them. CDR3 protein: CASSVQSSYNSPLHF. The CDR3 nucleotides read TGTGCCAGCAGTGTACAGAGCTCCTATAATTCACCCCTCCACTTT. Variable domain in full (rest from reference TRBV2 and TRBJ1-6): EPEVTQTPSHQVTQMGQEVILRCVPISNHLYFYWYRQILGQKVEFLVSFYNNEISEKSEIFDDQFSVERPDGSNFTLKIRSTKLEDSAMYFCASSVQSSYNSPLHFGNGTRLTVT.

V is TRBV6-1 and J is TRBJ2-3; tentative D call: TRBD2 (6 bases). This CDR3 is 15 amino acids long. With 2 bases removed from V and 3 bases from J, the gap between germline ends came to 12 bases. Germline CDR1 is MNHNS and CDR2 is SASEGT. CDR3 in DNA: TGTGCCAGCAGTGAATGGGGCGGGGCTACAGATACGCAGTATTTT. Translating gives CASSEWGGATDTQYF.

In this sample, this clone turned up once. This chain uses TRBV28 with TRBJ1-6; D is unresolved. Germline V gene sequence: CDR1 MDHEN, CDR2 SYDVKM. V was pared by 6 bases and J by 8 bases, with 8 bases between. The CDR3 length is 12 residues. The CDR3 region is CASRRADSPLHF. CDR3 DNA sequence: TGTGCCAGCAGGCGGGCCGATTCACCCCTCCACTTT. Drawing the rest from reference TRBV28 and TRBJ1-6, the complete variable domain is DVKVTQSSRYLVKRTGEKVFLECVQDMDHENMFWYRQDPGLGLRLIYFSYDVKMKEKGDIPEGYSVSREKKERFSLILESASTNQTSMYLCASRRADSPLHFGNGTRLTVT.

Only one count was recorded for this clone. This chain links TRBV10-1 with TRBJ2-1, with 7 bases matching TRBD2. Per the germline V gene, CDR1 is WNHNN and CDR2 is SYGVQD (reference sequence). The CDR3 contains 15 residues. Trimming at V came to 5 bases and at J to 1 base, leaving 5 bases not matched to a gene. CDR3 in amino acids: CASSTSGGSYNEQFF. DNA for the CDR3: TGCGCCAGCAGTACCTCCGGGGGGTCCTACAATGAGCAGTTCTTC.

J is TRBJ2-7 and V is TRBV2, with 11 nucleotides matching TRBD1. There are 15 residues in the CDR3. Germline CDR1 and CDR2: SNHLY and FYNNEI. Trimming at V came to 7 bases and at J to 7 bases, leaving 12 bases not matched to a gene. The CDR3 sequence: CASTFRTGGAGEQYF. The CDR3 nucleotides read TGTGCCAGCACTTTCAGGACAGGGGGCGCGGGGGAGCAGTACTTC.

Note on this clone: This sample also contains other DNA sequences that code for the same CDR3. CDR3 protein: CASSYSTGGSSYEQYF. CDR3 bases: TGTGCCAGCAGTTACTCGACGGGGGGCTCGTCCTACGAGCAGTACTTC. The V and J genes are TRBV6-5 and TRBJ2-7; perhaps TRBD2 as D (7 bases). CDR1 is MNHEY, CDR2 SVGAGI, per germline. The CDR3 is 16 amino acids. Between the trimmed V and J ends, which lost 0 bases and 1 base, there was a span of 13 bases.

This chain links TRBV6-5 with TRBJ2-7, with 12 bases lining up with TRBD2. In germline, CDR1 is MNHEY, CDR2 SVGAGI. The CDR3 has 16 amino acids. J was trimmed by 0 bases and V by 0 bases; bases with no gene match: 0. The CDR3 coding sequence is TGTGCCAGCAGTTACTCGACTAGCGGGAGCTCCTACGAGCAGTACTTC. Translating gives CASSYSTSGSSYEQYF.

This rearrangement joins TRBV4-3 to TRBJ2-3; TRBD1 is a possible D gene (6 bases). The CDR3 has 15 amino acids. Germline loops: CDR1 LGHNA, CDR2 YSLEER. V gave up 3 bases and J gave up 5 bases, with 15 bases separating them. CDR3 protein: CASSQATIQGDTQYF. The CDR3, as DNA: TGCGCCAGCAGCCAGGCTACTATACAGGGAGATACGCAGTATTTT.

V usage is TRBV7-3 and J usage is TRBJ2-7, with D perhaps TRBD1 (6 bases). The germline CDR1 and CDR2 sequences are SGHTA and FQGTGA. The CDR3 has 14 amino acids. V lost 2 bases and J lost 4, with 12 bases in between. The CDR3 loop is CASSLGGQGYEQYF. The CDR3 DNA reads TGTGCCAGCAGCTTAGGGGGCCAAGGGTACGAGCAGTACTTC.

The J gene is TRBJ2-1, the V gene TRBV5-4; possible D gene TRBD1, 8 bases. V lost 0 bases and J lost 6, with 13 bases in between. Germline-derived CDR1 and CDR2 are SGHNT and YYREEE (reference sequence). The CDR3 has 15 amino acids. The CDR3 bases are TGTGCCAGCAGCTTGGTACAGGGGGGGGTCAATGAGCAGTTCTTC. It codes for CASSLVQGGVNEQFF.

The rearrangement joins TRBV27 to TRBJ2-7, with D maybe TRBD1 (5 bases). CDR1 is MNHEY, CDR2 SMNVEV, per germline (reference sequence). This CDR3 is 10 amino acids long. V lost 9 bases and J lost 5, with 8 bases in between. The DNA for the CDR3 is TGTGCCAGGGACAACCACGAGCAGTACTTC. Protein sequence: CARDNHEQYF.

The sample holds one count of this clone. The chain employs TRBV18 and TRBJ2-3; D unclear. Germline V CDR1 and CDR2: KGHSH, LQKENI. The CDR3 has 14 amino acids. Trimming removed 2 bases at V and 1 base at J, with 7 bases between. The CDR3 loop is CASSPVEGTDTQYF. DNA of the CDR3: TGTGCCAGCTCACCAGTAGAGGGCACAGATACGCAGTATTTT.

V is TRBV19 and J is TRBJ2-6; 10 positions agree with TRBD1. Germline V gene sequence: CDR1 LNHDA, CDR2 SQIVND (reference sequence). The CDR3 covers 16 residues. V lost 5 bases to trimming and J lost 4 bases; unmatched junction nucleotides: 5. In DNA form, the CDR3 reads TGTGCCAGTAGTCCCGGGACAGGGGCCGGGGCCAACGTCCTGACTTTC. It is translated as CASSPGTGAGANVLTF.

The J gene is TRBJ2-2, the V gene TRBV10-1; possible D gene TRBD2, 6 bases. V was cut by 9 bases and J by 0 bases, with 20 bases left in between. There are 17 residues in the CDR3. Germline V CDR1 and CDR2: WNHNN, SYGVQD (reference sequence). This CDR3 reads CAREGFPQASNTGELFF. The DNA of the CDR3 is TGCGCCAGGGAGGGGTTCCCACAGGCATCGAACACCGGGGAGCTGTTTTTT.

The chain is built from TRBV27 and TRBJ2-3, with 10 bases fitting TRBD2. Germline V lookup: CDR1 MNHEY, CDR2 SMNVEV (reference sequence). This CDR3 comprises 15 residues. The V gene end was trimmed by 6 bases and the J gene end by 0 bases; junction bases not matched to a gene: 3. The CDR3, as DNA: TGTGCCAGCAGGAAACTAGCGGGGAGCACAGATACGCAGTATTTT. This translates into CASRKLAGSTDTQYF.

The V call is TRBV27, the J call TRBJ2-3; 9 bases fit TRBD2. This CDR3 region has 13 residues. V was pared by 4 bases and J by 8 bases, with 4 bases of the junction left unmatched. Germline lookup yields CDR1 MNHEY and CDR2 SMNVEV (reference sequence). The CDR3 DNA sequence: TGTGCCAGCAGTTCCATACTAGCGGGTACGCAGTATTTT. Amino acid sequence: CASSSILAGTQYF.